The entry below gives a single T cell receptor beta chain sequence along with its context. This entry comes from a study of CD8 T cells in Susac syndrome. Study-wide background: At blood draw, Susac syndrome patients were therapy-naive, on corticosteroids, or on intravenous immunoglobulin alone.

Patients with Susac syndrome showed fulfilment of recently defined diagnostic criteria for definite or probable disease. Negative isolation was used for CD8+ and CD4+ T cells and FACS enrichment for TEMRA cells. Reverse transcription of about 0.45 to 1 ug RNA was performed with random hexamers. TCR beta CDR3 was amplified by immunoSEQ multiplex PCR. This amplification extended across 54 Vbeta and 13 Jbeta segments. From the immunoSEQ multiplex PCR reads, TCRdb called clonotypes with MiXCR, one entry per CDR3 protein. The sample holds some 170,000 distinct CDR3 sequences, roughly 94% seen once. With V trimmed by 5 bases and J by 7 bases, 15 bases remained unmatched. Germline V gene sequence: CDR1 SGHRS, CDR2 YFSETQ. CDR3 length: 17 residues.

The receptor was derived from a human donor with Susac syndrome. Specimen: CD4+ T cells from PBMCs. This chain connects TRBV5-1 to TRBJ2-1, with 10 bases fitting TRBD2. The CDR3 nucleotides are TGCGCCAGCAGTCACGAGCGGGGGGGCGGAACTTGGAATGAGCAGTTCTTC. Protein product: CASSHERGGGTWNEQFF.